The rows below give T cell receptor beta chains drawn from one sample of a study of blood T cell repertoires in COVID-19. TCRdb keeps only in-frame clones here, not all; method: immunoSEQ multiplex PCR. The table lists about 230,000 clones, around 85% of them singletons, with about 7.4% in the top ten. Source material: peripheral blood. These receptors were obtained from a woman of 80 years or more with acute or convalescent COVID-19. The CDR3 runs from the conserved cysteine through the conserved F or W. Fields, in order: J gene, clone size, D gene, V gene, CDR3 protein, CDR3 DNA. D genes are given only for firm matches. Size values are once, few and many counts, or a class for expanded clones, and some rows have none.

j_gene: TRBJ1-2
abundance: .
d_gene: .
v_gene: TRBV7-8
CDR3aa: CASSLELDYGYTF
CDR3nt: TGTGCCAGCAGCTTAGAACTAGACTATGGCTACACCTTC

j_gene: TRBJ1-4
abundance: .
d_gene: .
v_gene: TRBV5-4
CDR3aa: CASSFGDRFGEKLFF
CDR3nt: TGTGCCAGCAGCTTTGGAGACAGGTTCGGGGAAAAACTGTTTTTT

j_gene: TRBJ1-1
abundance: once
d_gene: .
v_gene: TRBV6-5
CDR3aa: CASKGKGNTEAFF
CDR3nt: TGTGCCAGCAAGGGGAAGGGCAACACTGAAGCTTTCTTT

j_gene: TRBJ1-1
abundance: .
d_gene: .
v_gene: TRBV15
CDR3aa: CATSRGVLNTEAFF
CDR3nt: TGTGCCACCAGCAGAGGAGTCCTGAACACTGAAGCTTTCTTT

j_gene: TRBJ2-2
abundance: .
d_gene: .
v_gene: TRBV7-2
CDR3aa: CASSPRGGINTGELFF
CDR3nt: TGTGCCAGCAGTCCGAGGGGGGGGATTAACACCGGGGAGCTGTTTTTT

j_gene: TRBJ2-1
abundance: few
d_gene: TRBD2
v_gene: TRBV5-1
CDR3aa: CASSFGASGTEQFF
CDR3nt: TGCGCCAGCAGCTTTGGGGCTAGCGGGACGGAGCAGTTCTTC

j_gene: TRBJ1-5
abundance: few
d_gene: TRBD1
v_gene: TRBV6-1
CDR3aa: CASSASIRGPNNQPQHF
CDR3nt: TGTGCCAGCAGTGCGAGCATCAGGGGGCCCAACAATCAGCCCCAGCATTTT

j_gene: TRBJ2-7
abundance: .
d_gene: TRBD2
v_gene: TRBV5-1
CDR3aa: CASRRLAGSDEQYF
CDR3nt: TGCGCCAGCAGACGACTAGCGGGATCTGACGAGCAGTACTTC

j_gene: TRBJ2-2
abundance: .
d_gene: TRBD2
v_gene: TRBV7-9
CDR3aa: CASSLAGGFQNTGELFF
CDR3nt: TGTGCCAGCAGCTTAGCGGGGGGGTTTCAGAACACCGGGGAGCTGTTTTTT

j_gene: TRBJ2-2
abundance: .
d_gene: TRBD2
v_gene: TRBV5-1
CDR3aa: CASSLGTRGTGELFF
CDR3nt: TGCGCCAGCAGCCTGGGGACTAGGGGGACCGGGGAGCTGTTTTTT

j_gene: TRBJ2-1
abundance: .
d_gene: .
v_gene: TRBV21-1
CDR3aa: CASREVFQGDEQFF
CDR3nt: TGTGCCAGTAGGGAGGTTTTCCAGGGAGATGAGCAGTTCTTC

j_gene: TRBJ1-5
abundance: few
d_gene: TRBD1
v_gene: TRBV2
CDR3aa: CASRGTGEHQAQHF
CDR3nt: TGTGCCAGCAGGGGGACAGGGGAGCATCAAGCCCAGCATTTT

j_gene: TRBJ2-2
abundance: .
d_gene: TRBD2
v_gene: TRBV2
CDR3aa: CASSRSGRGTGELFF
CDR3nt: TGTGCCAGCAGTCGTAGCGGGAGGGGGACCGGGGAGCTGTTTTTT

j_gene: TRBJ1-3
abundance: .
d_gene: .
v_gene: TRBV2
CDR3aa: CASNRAGNTIYF
CDR3nt: TGTGCCAGCAACCGGGCTGGAAACACCATATATTTT

j_gene: TRBJ2-5
abundance: .
d_gene: .
v_gene: TRBV5-6
CDR3aa: CASSRGAETQYF
CDR3nt: TGTGCCAGCAGCCGGGGGGCGGAGACCCAGTACTTC

j_gene: TRBJ2-3
abundance: .
d_gene: .
v_gene: TRBV19
CDR3aa: CASSIVGVTTMTDTQYF
CDR3nt: TGTGCCAGTAGTATAGTCGGGGTGACCACGATGACAGATACGCAGTATTTT

j_gene: TRBJ1-6
abundance: .
d_gene: TRBD1
v_gene: TRBV28
CDR3aa: CASGTAGTGPSPLHF
CDR3nt: TGTGCCAGCGGAACCGCCGGGACAGGGCCTTCACCCCTCCACTTT

j_gene: TRBJ1-5
abundance: .
d_gene: .
v_gene: TRBV18
CDR3aa: CASSPREGQPQHF
CDR3nt: TGTGCCAGCTCCCCCCGAGAGGGTCAGCCCCAGCATTTT

j_gene: TRBJ1-2
abundance: .
d_gene: TRBD1
v_gene: TRBV11-2
CDR3aa: CASTGGPINYGYTF
CDR3nt: TGTGCCAGCACAGGGGGACCCATTAACTATGGCTACACCTTC

j_gene: TRBJ2-1
abundance: .
d_gene: TRBD1
v_gene: TRBV25-1
CDR3aa: CASSNQGAHEQFF
CDR3nt: TGTGCCAGCAGTAATCAGGGGGCCCATGAGCAGTTCTTC